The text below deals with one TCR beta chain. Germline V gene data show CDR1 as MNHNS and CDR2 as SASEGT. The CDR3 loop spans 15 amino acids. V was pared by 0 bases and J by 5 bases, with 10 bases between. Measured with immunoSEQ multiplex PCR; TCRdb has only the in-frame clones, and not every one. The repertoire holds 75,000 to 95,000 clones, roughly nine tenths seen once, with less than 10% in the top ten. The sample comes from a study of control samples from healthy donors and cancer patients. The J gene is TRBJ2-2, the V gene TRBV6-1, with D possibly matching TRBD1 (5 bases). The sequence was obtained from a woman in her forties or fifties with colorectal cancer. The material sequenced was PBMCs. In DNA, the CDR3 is TGTGCCAGCAGTGAAGCAGAGACAGCTACCGGGGAGCTGTTTTTT. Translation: CASSEAETATGELFF.